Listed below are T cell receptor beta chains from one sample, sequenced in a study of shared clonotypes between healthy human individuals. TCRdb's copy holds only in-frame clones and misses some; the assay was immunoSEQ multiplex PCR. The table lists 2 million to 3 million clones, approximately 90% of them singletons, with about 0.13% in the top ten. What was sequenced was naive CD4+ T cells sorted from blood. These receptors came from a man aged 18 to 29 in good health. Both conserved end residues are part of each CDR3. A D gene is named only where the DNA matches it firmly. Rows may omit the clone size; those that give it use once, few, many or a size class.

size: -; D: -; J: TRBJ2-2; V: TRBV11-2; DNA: TGTGCCAGCAGCTTAGACAGGGTCGGGGAGCTGTTTTTT; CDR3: CASSLDRVGELFF
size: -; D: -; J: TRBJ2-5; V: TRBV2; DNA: TGTGCCAGCAGACCCAGGCCCGTCGGACAGACCCAGTACTTC; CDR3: CASRPRPVGQTQYF
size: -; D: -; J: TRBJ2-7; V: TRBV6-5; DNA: TGTGCCAGCAGTTCCGTTGGGCACGAGCAGTACTTC; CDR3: CASSSVGHEQYF
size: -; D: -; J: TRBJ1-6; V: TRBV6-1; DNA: TGTGCCAGCACCGGGTCTTTAGGGGTCGGTTCACCCCTCCACTTT; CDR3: CASTGSLGVGSPLHF
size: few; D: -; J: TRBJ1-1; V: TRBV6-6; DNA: TGTGCCAGCAGTTACTCGGGCGGGAACACTGAAGCTTTCTTT; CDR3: CASSYSGGNTEAFF
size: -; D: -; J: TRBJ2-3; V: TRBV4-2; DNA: TGTGCCAGCAGCCGGAACAGGGATACGCAGTATTTT; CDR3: CASSRNRDTQYF
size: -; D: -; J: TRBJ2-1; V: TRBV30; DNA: TGTGCCTGGAGTTTGGGGGGGCTGAGCAATGAGCAGTTCTTC; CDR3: CAWSLGGLSNEQFF
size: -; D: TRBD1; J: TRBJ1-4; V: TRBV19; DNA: TGTGCCAGTAGTATAGGGGGGACAGGGGGTAAGGCTAATGAAAAACTGTTTTTT; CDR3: CASSIGGTGGKANEKLFF
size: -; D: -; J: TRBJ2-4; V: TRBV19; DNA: TGTGCCAGTAGCCCTCGTGGGTGGGGCATTCAGTACTTC; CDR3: CASSPRGWGIQYF
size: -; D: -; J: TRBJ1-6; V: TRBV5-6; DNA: TGTGCCAGCAGCTTGATAGGGGTCAATTCACCCCTCCACTTT; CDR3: CASSLIGVNSPLHF
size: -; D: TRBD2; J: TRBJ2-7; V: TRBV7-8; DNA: TGTGCCAGCAGCTTAAGAGGGCGGGAGCTGCGGGAGCAGTACTTC; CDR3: CASSLRGRELREQYF
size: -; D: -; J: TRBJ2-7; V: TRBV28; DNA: TGTGCCAGCAGCCGAGCCGGGACACAGACCTACGAGCAGTACTTC; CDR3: CASSRAGTQTYEQYF
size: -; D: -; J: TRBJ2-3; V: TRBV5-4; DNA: TGTGCCAGCAGCTGGAAGGGCACAGATACGCAGTATTTT; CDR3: CASSWKGTDTQYF
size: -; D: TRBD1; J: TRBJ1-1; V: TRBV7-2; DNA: TGTGCCAGCAGCTTTACAGGGGATGGCGCTTTCTTT; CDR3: CASSFTGDGAFF
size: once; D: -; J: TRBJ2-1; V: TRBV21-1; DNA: TGTGCCAGCAGCAAAGCGCTGAGGGACGGCCTCTCCTACAATGAGCAGTTCTTC; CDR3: CASSKALRDGLSYNEQFF
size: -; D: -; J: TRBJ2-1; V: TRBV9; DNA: TGTGCCAGCAGCGTCGGGTCGGTCGGGCATGAGCAGTTCTTC; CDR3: CASSVGSVGHEQFF
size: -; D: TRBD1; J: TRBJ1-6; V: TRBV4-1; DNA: TGCGCCAGCAGCTCAGCTCGCGATGGCGGAGGACAGGGTTATAATTCACCCCTCCACTTT; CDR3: CASSSARDGGGQGYNSPLHF
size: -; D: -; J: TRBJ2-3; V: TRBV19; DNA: TGTGCCAGTAGTATGTACACCACAGATACGCAGTATTTT; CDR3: CASSMYTTDTQYF
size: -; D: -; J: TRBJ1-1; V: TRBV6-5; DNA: TGTGCCAGCGCCCGGGGGAACACTGAAGCTTTCTTT; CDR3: CASARGNTEAFF
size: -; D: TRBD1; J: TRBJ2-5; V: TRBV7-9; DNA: TGTGCCAGCAGCCTTGGACAGGGCCAGACCCAGTACTTC; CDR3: CASSLGQGQTQYF
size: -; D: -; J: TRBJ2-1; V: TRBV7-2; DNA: TGTGCCAGCAGCTTATCTAACTACAATGAGCAGTTCTTC; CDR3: CASSLSNYNEQFF
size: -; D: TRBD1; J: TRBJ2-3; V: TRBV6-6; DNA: TGTGCCAGCAGCCGACAGGGGGCACCGACAGATACGCAGTATTTT; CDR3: CASSRQGAPTDTQYF
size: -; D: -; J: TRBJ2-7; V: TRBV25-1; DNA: TGTGCCAGCAGTGATAATAGCTACAACTACGAGCAGTACTTC; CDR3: CASSDNSYNYEQYF
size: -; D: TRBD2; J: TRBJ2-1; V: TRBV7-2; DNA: TGTGCCAGCAGCTTAGCACTAGCGGGAGGGCCTTATGAGCAGTTCTTC; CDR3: CASSLALAGGPYEQFF
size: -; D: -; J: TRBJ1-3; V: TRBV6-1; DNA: TGTGCCAGCAGAGTCGGGACCCTAGATCCAAACACCATATATTTT; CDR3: CASRVGTLDPNTIYF
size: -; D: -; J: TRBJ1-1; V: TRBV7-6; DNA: TGTGCCAGCAGCTTAGGGTTAGCAGGAAGGACTGAAGCTTTCTTT; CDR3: CASSLGLAGRTEAFF
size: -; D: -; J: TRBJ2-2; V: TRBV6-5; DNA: TGTGCCAGCAGTTATCTATCTAGGGTAACAGCCGGGGAGCTGTTTTTT; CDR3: CASSYLSRVTAGELFF
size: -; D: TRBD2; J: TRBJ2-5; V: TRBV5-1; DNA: TGCGCCAGCAGCAAGGGGACTAGCGGACAAGAGACCCAGTACTTC; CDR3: CASSKGTSGQETQYF
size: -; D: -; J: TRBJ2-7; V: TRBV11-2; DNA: TGTGCCAGCAGCTTAAGATACGAGCAGTACTTC; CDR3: CASSLRYEQYF
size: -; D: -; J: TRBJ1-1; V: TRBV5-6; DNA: TGTGCCAGCAGCTTGGGACAGATCAACACTGAAGCTTTCTTT; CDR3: CASSLGQINTEAFF
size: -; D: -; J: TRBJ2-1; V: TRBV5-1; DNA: TGCGCCAGGGAAAGGGGTTCCTACAATGAGCAGTTCTTC; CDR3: CARERGSYNEQFF
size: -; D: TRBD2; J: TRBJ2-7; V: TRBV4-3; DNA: TGCGCCAGCAGCCAAGGTTTACTAGCGGGGTACGAGCAGTACTTC; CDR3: CASSQGLLAGYEQYF
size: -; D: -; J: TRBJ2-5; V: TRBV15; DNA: TGTGCCACCAGCAGAGGCGCAAAGGAAGGGACGCGGGAGACCCAGTACTTC; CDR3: CATSRGAKEGTRETQYF
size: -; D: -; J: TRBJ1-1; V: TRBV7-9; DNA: TGTGCCAGCACCTTAGGGGCCGAGGGTATTGAAGCTTTCTTT; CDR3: CASTLGAEGIEAFF
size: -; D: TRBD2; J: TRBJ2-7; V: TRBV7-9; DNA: TGTGCCAGCAGCCCGGGTCTAGCGGGAGATTCCTACGAGCAGTACTTC; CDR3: CASSPGLAGDSYEQYF
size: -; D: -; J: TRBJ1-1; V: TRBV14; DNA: TGTGCCAGCAGCCAAGATTTGGGGAGGGCTGAAGCTTTCTTT; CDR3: CASSQDLGRAEAFF
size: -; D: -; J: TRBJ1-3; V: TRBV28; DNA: TGTGCCAGCAGTTTATCGGGGACACTCAGCTCTGGAAACACCATATATTTT; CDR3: CASSLSGTLSSGNTIYF
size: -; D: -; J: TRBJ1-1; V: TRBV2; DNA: TGTGCCGGAGTCCTGGCCACTGAAGCTTTCTTT; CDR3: CAGVLATEAFF
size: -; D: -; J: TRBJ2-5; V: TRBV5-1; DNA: TGCGCCAGCAGCTTGAGAGCCTCATCCCCAGAGACCCAGTACTTC; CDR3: CASSLRASSPETQYF
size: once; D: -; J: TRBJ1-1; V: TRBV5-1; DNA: TGCGCCTCTGCCCTTCGGGGAGGGAGCACTGAAGCTTTCTTT; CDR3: CASALRGGSTEAFF
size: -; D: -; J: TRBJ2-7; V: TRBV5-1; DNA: TGCGCCAGCAGCTGGGACACTTCCTACGAGCAGTACTTC; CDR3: CASSWDTSYEQYF
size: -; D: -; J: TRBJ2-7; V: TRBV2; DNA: TGTGCCAGCAGAGTTGTGGGGGGAGCCTACGAGCAGTACTTC; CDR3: CASRVVGGAYEQYF
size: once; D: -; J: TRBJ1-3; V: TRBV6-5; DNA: TGTGCCAGCAGTCAACAGGGAGCTGGAAACACCATATATTTT; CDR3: CASSQQGAGNTIYF
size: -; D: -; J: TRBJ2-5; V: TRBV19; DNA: TGTGCCAGTAGTATTGCCCCGATGTCAGGGAGGGAGACCCAGTACTTC; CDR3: CASSIAPMSGRETQYF
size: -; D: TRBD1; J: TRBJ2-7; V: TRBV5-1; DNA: TGCGCCAGCAGCCCAGGACAGGCCCGCTACGAGCAGTACTTC; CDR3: CASSPGQARYEQYF
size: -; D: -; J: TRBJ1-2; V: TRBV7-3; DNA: TGTGCCAGCAGCGCCGACAGCTACCTAAACTATGGCTACACCTTC; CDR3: CASSADSYLNYGYTF